These T cell receptor beta chains were read from a single sample in a study of cytomegalovirus exposure and HLA in healthy donors. Clones were sequenced by immunoSEQ multiplex PCR, and TCRdb holds only the in-frame ones, with some missing. The table shows 140,000 or so clones, with roughly three quarters occurring only once. The sample consisted of PBMCs. The receptors shown here come from a female donor in good health and CMV-seronegative. CDR3s include the opening cysteine and the closing phenylalanine or tryptophan. The order of the fields is J gene, clone size, D gene, V gene, CDR3 protein, CDR3 DNA. The D gene is left open where the match is weak. Part of the rows lack a size; the others show once, few, many or a class for expanded clones.

j_call: TRBJ2-7; clone_size: few; d_call: TRBD2; v_call: TRBV10-1; cdr3_aa: CASSMGGREREQYF; cdr3_nt: TGCGCCAGCAGTATGGGTGGGCGGGAGCGCGAGCAGTACTTC
j_call: TRBJ2-3; clone_size: .; d_call: .; v_call: TRBV7-3; cdr3_aa: CASSAGLGPDTQYF; cdr3_nt: TGTGCCAGCAGCGCGGGACTCGGCCCAGATACGCAGTATTTT
j_call: TRBJ2-7; clone_size: .; d_call: TRBD2; v_call: TRBV9; cdr3_aa: CASSPGATSGSYYEQYF; cdr3_nt: TGTGCCAGCAGCCCCGGGGCCACTAGCGGGAGTTATTACGAGCAGTACTTC
j_call: TRBJ1-2; clone_size: .; d_call: .; v_call: TRBV30; cdr3_aa: CAWGPDYGYTF; cdr3_nt: TGTGCCTGGGGGCCGGACTATGGCTACACCTTC
j_call: TRBJ2-5; clone_size: .; d_call: TRBD2; v_call: TRBV5-1; cdr3_aa: CASSPGTSGSQETQYF; cdr3_nt: TGCGCCAGCAGCCCCGGGACTAGCGGTTCACAAGAGACCCAGTACTTC
j_call: TRBJ1-2; clone_size: .; d_call: TRBD1; v_call: TRBV28; cdr3_aa: CASSWDRGVDINYGYTF; cdr3_nt: TGTGCCAGCAGTTGGGACAGAGGGGTCGACATTAACTATGGCTACACCTTC
j_call: TRBJ1-5; clone_size: .; d_call: .; v_call: TRBV5-6; cdr3_aa: CASSSGQNYQPQHF; cdr3_nt: TGTGCCAGCAGCTCCGGACAGAATTATCAGCCCCAGCATTTT
j_call: TRBJ2-1; clone_size: .; d_call: .; v_call: TRBV19; cdr3_aa: CASKGLAGDEQFF; cdr3_nt: TGTGCCAGTAAAGGCCTAGCAGGCGATGAGCAGTTCTTC
j_call: TRBJ1-5; clone_size: .; d_call: TRBD1; v_call: TRBV28; cdr3_aa: CASSSHQGAVGNQPQHF; cdr3_nt: TGTGCCAGCAGTTCACACCAGGGGGCAGTTGGGAATCAGCCCCAGCATTTT
j_call: TRBJ1-1; clone_size: .; d_call: .; v_call: TRBV4-1; cdr3_aa: CASSQENGQMNTEAFF; cdr3_nt: TGCGCCAGCAGCCAAGAGAATGGACAGATGAACACTGAAGCTTTCTTT
j_call: TRBJ2-5; clone_size: .; d_call: TRBD2; v_call: TRBV4-1; cdr3_aa: CASSQGGVAGGRKETQYF; cdr3_nt: TGCGCCAGCAGCCAAGGGGGGGTGGCGGGGGGGCGGAAAGAGACCCAGTACTTC
j_call: TRBJ1-5; clone_size: .; d_call: TRBD1; v_call: TRBV28; cdr3_aa: CASSWGTGVSNQPQHF; cdr3_nt: TGTGCCAGCTCCTGGGGGACAGGCGTTAGCAATCAGCCCCAGCATTTT
j_call: TRBJ1-5; clone_size: .; d_call: .; v_call: TRBV7-2; cdr3_aa: CASSLLRGVNQPQHF; cdr3_nt: TGTGCCAGCAGCTTGCTGCGCGGGGTTAATCAGCCCCAGCATTTT
j_call: TRBJ1-2; clone_size: .; d_call: .; v_call: TRBV29-1; cdr3_aa: CSATGTSYGYTF; cdr3_nt: TGCAGCGCGACGGGGACTTCCTATGGCTACACCTTC
j_call: TRBJ1-5; clone_size: .; d_call: TRBD1; v_call: TRBV18; cdr3_aa: CASSPKGDRDHQPQHF; cdr3_nt: TGTGCCAGCTCACCGAAGGGGGACAGGGATCATCAGCCCCAGCATTTT
j_call: TRBJ2-1; clone_size: .; d_call: TRBD2; v_call: TRBV4-3; cdr3_aa: CASSHDPNGGGNSYNEQFF; cdr3_nt: TGCGCCAGCAGCCATGACCCAAACGGCGGGGGTAACTCCTACAATGAGCAGTTCTTC
j_call: TRBJ2-1; clone_size: .; d_call: TRBD2; v_call: TRBV11-3; cdr3_aa: CASSLRPSGGYEQFF; cdr3_nt: TGTGCCAGCAGCCTGAGGCCTAGCGGGGGTTATGAGCAGTTCTTC
j_call: TRBJ1-1; clone_size: .; d_call: TRBD1; v_call: TRBV30; cdr3_aa: CAWSGGQGSGAFF; cdr3_nt: TGTGCCTGGAGTGGGGGACAGGGAAGTGGTGCTTTCTTT
j_call: TRBJ2-1; clone_size: .; d_call: .; v_call: TRBV28; cdr3_aa: CASSLERTGRDNEQFF; cdr3_nt: TGTGCCAGCAGTTTGGAAAGAACAGGGCGAGACAATGAGCAGTTCTTC
j_call: TRBJ2-7; clone_size: .; d_call: .; v_call: TRBV18; cdr3_aa: CASSPGRGTYEQYF; cdr3_nt: TGTGCCAGCTCACCGGGCAGGGGCACCTACGAGCAGTACTTC
j_call: TRBJ1-5; clone_size: .; d_call: .; v_call: TRBV30; cdr3_aa: CAWSVRGKQPQHF; cdr3_nt: TGTGCCTGGAGTGTACGGGGGAAACAGCCCCAGCATTTT
j_call: TRBJ2-7; clone_size: .; d_call: .; v_call: TRBV10-3; cdr3_aa: CASSIQGSTYEQYF; cdr3_nt: TGTGCCAGCTCGATACAGGGATCAACCTACGAGCAGTACTTC
j_call: TRBJ1-4; clone_size: .; d_call: TRBD1; v_call: TRBV5-1; cdr3_aa: CASREGAPGANEKLFF; cdr3_nt: TGCGCCAGCAGGGAGGGGGCGCCGGGGGCTAATGAAAAACTGTTTTTT
j_call: TRBJ2-7; clone_size: .; d_call: .; v_call: TRBV18; cdr3_aa: CASSPTGGLDEQYF; cdr3_nt: TGTGCCAGCTCCCCCACCGGGGGTTTGGACGAGCAGTACTTC
j_call: TRBJ2-7; clone_size: .; d_call: TRBD1; v_call: TRBV19; cdr3_aa: CASSSGQGAYEQYF; cdr3_nt: TGTGCCAGTAGTTCGGGACAGGGTGCCTACGAGCAGTACTTC
j_call: TRBJ2-3; clone_size: .; d_call: TRBD2; v_call: TRBV28; cdr3_aa: CASSLWGLASDTQYF; cdr3_nt: TGTGCCAGCAGTTTATGGGGACTAGCTTCAGATACGCAGTATTTT
j_call: TRBJ1-3; clone_size: .; d_call: .; v_call: TRBV27; cdr3_aa: CASSLYSGNTIYF; cdr3_nt: TGTGCCAGCAGCCTGTACTCTGGAAACACCATATATTTT
j_call: TRBJ1-2; clone_size: .; d_call: .; v_call: TRBV7-9; cdr3_aa: CSSSLELRGYTF; cdr3_nt: TGTTCCAGCAGCTTAGAGCTCCGGGGCTACACCTTC
j_call: TRBJ1-5; clone_size: .; d_call: .; v_call: TRBV27; cdr3_aa: CASSLTGRKYFNQPQHF; cdr3_nt: TGTGCCAGCAGCCTCACAGGACGGAAATACTTCAATCAGCCCCAGCATTTT
j_call: TRBJ1-2; clone_size: few; d_call: .; v_call: TRBV5-1; cdr3_aa: CASSLAGNYGYTF; cdr3_nt: TGCGCCAGCAGCTTGGCAGGGAACTATGGCTACACCTTC
j_call: TRBJ1-2; clone_size: once; d_call: TRBD1; v_call: TRBV19; cdr3_aa: CASSAYRGLGYTF; cdr3_nt: TGTGCCAGTAGTGCATACAGGGGGCTTGGCTACACCTTC
j_call: TRBJ2-5; clone_size: .; d_call: .; v_call: TRBV6-1; cdr3_aa: CASSVEQQGTQYF; cdr3_nt: TGTGCCAGCAGTGTGGAACAACAGGGGACCCAGTACTTC
j_call: TRBJ2-3; clone_size: .; d_call: TRBD2; v_call: TRBV6-1; cdr3_aa: CASSLRLASDTQYF; cdr3_nt: TGTGCCAGCAGTCTACGACTAGCTTCAGATACGCAGTATTTT
j_call: TRBJ2-2; clone_size: .; d_call: .; v_call: TRBV27; cdr3_aa: CASSRTRSTGELFF; cdr3_nt: TGTGCCAGCAGTCGAACTCGAAGCACCGGGGAGCTGTTTTTT
j_call: TRBJ1-3; clone_size: .; d_call: TRBD1; v_call: TRBV10-3; cdr3_aa: CAISEGQANELGYF; cdr3_nt: TGTGCCATCAGTGAGGGACAGGCCAATGAGTTAGGATATTTT
j_call: TRBJ2-3; clone_size: .; d_call: TRBD2; v_call: TRBV4-2; cdr3_aa: CASSQVSASGGSDTQYF; cdr3_nt: TGTGCCAGCAGCCAAGTCTCGGCTAGCGGGGGCTCAGATACGCAGTATTTT
j_call: TRBJ1-5; clone_size: .; d_call: .; v_call: TRBV6-1; cdr3_aa: CASSEWGRAQPQHF; cdr3_nt: TGTGCCAGCAGCGAGTGGGGGCGGGCGCAGCCCCAGCATTTT
j_call: TRBJ1-4; clone_size: .; d_call: TRBD1; v_call: TRBV4-1; cdr3_aa: CASSQGQGVEKLFF; cdr3_nt: TGCGCCAGCAGCCAAGGACAGGGGGTTGAAAAACTGTTTTTT
j_call: TRBJ2-1; clone_size: few; d_call: TRBD1; v_call: TRBV5-1; cdr3_aa: CASSPRTGYNEQFF; cdr3_nt: TGCGCCAGCAGCCCGAGGACAGGGTACAATGAGCAGTTCTTC
j_call: TRBJ2-3; clone_size: .; d_call: TRBD2; v_call: TRBV7-6; cdr3_aa: CASSLEGLGTDTQYF; cdr3_nt: TGTGCCAGCAGCTTAGAAGGACTAGGCACAGATACGCAGTATTTT
j_call: TRBJ2-3; clone_size: once; d_call: TRBD1; v_call: TRBV30; cdr3_aa: CAWSNRGDTQYF; cdr3_nt: TGTGCCTGGTCAAACAGGGGAGATACGCAGTATTTT
j_call: TRBJ2-7; clone_size: .; d_call: TRBD1; v_call: TRBV5-1; cdr3_aa: CASSLMGDRAHEQYF; cdr3_nt: TGCGCCAGCAGCTTGATGGGGGACAGGGCCCACGAGCAGTACTTC
j_call: TRBJ2-7; clone_size: .; d_call: .; v_call: TRBV5-1; cdr3_aa: CASSSQGREQYF; cdr3_nt: TGCGCCAGCAGCTCCCAGGGCCGGGAGCAGTACTTC
j_call: TRBJ1-4; clone_size: .; d_call: .; v_call: TRBV2; cdr3_aa: CASSAWRPREKLFF; cdr3_nt: TGTGCCAGCAGTGCCTGGCGTCCGAGGGAAAAACTGTTTTTT
j_call: TRBJ1-6; clone_size: .; d_call: TRBD1; v_call: TRBV25-1; cdr3_aa: CASSEYTQPGGNSPLHF; cdr3_nt: TGTGCCAGCAGTGAATATACCCAGCCAGGGGGTAATTCACCCCTCCACTTT
j_call: TRBJ1-3; clone_size: .; d_call: .; v_call: TRBV14; cdr3_aa: CASSRLGLGNTIYF; cdr3_nt: TGTGCCAGCAGCCGGTTGGGGCTCGGAAACACCATATATTTT
j_call: TRBJ2-3; clone_size: .; d_call: .; v_call: TRBV5-4; cdr3_aa: CASSLARGGLTDTQYF; cdr3_nt: TGTGCCAGCAGCTTGGCTCGTGGTGGCCTCACAGATACGCAGTATTTT
j_call: TRBJ2-1; clone_size: .; d_call: .; v_call: TRBV29-1; cdr3_aa: CSGALARDEQFF; cdr3_nt: TGCAGCGGTGCCCTAGCGCGGGATGAGCAGTTCTTC
j_call: TRBJ1-1; clone_size: .; d_call: .; v_call: TRBV7-2; cdr3_aa: CASSPLHGVEEAFF; cdr3_nt: TGTGCCAGCAGCCCCTTACACGGAGTCGAGGAAGCTTTCTTT